Listed below are T cell receptor beta chains from one sample, sequenced in a study of T-cell reconstitution after alpha-beta-depleted transplantation in children. One entry per CDR3 protein results from TCRdb running MiXCR on the PCR reads. The repertoire holds about 980,000 distinct CDR3 sequences, with roughly 31% as singletons. The input for sequencing was PBMCs, mostly from graft donor cells, taken 360 days after TCRalphabeta/CD19-depleted stem cell transplant. These TCRs come from a boy under two years old who had a stem cell transplant for SCID, so the T cells may come from the graft donor. Each CDR3 is given with its conserved first and last residue. Each record gives: J gene, clone size, D gene, V gene, CDR3 DNA, CDR3 protein. A D gene is named only where the DNA matches it firmly. Clone size appears in some rows only: once, few, many, or a class for an expanded clone.

>TRBJ2-7|once|NA|TRBV7-2
TGTGCCAGCAGCAGAAGACAGGTCAGCTCCTACGAGCAGTACTTC
CASSRRQVSSYEQYF
>TRBJ2-3|NA|TRBD1|TRBV20-1
TGCAGTGCTCTGAGCCGGACAGGTTATGCTAGCACAGATACGCAGTATTTT
CSALSRTGYASTDTQYF
>TRBJ2-3|few|NA|TRBV9
TGTGCCAGCAGCCTTAATGCAGGATCGGGGGATACGCAGTATTTT
CASSLNAGSGDTQYF
>TRBJ2-7|few|NA|TRBV18
TGTGCCAGCTCACGAATTCAGGGAGCATTAACCCCCTACGAGCAGTACTTC
CASSRIQGALTPYEQYF
>TRBJ2-7|NA|TRBD2|TRBV29-1
TGCAGCGTTGAACTAGCGGGGGGGTTTTACTACGAGCAGTACTTC
CSVELAGGFYYEQYF
>TRBJ2-3|NA|TRBD2|TRBV4-1
TGCGCCAGCAGCCAAGATACCAGCGGGGACACAGATACGCAGTATTTT
CASSQDTSGDTDTQYF
>TRBJ2-7|few|NA|TRBV27
TGTGCCAGCAGTTTATCGCGGGGCACGCACTACGAGCAGTACTTC
CASSLSRGTHYEQYF
>TRBJ2-2|NA|TRBD1|TRBV5-1
TGCGCCAGCAGCTTGGAGGGACAGGGGGCCACCGGGGAGCTGTTTTTT
CASSLEGQGATGELFF
>TRBJ2-2|NA|NA|TRBV20-1
TGCAGTGCTAGGGGACCGGGACCACAGAACACCGGGGAGCTGTTTTTT
CSARGPGPQNTGELFF
>TRBJ1-1|NA|NA|TRBV6-5
TGTGCCAGCAGTTACTCCATCAGGGATGAAGCTTTCTTT
CASSYSIRDEAFF
>TRBJ1-2|few|NA|TRBV4-3
TGCGCCAGCAGCCAAGCAGCGACGAGTTATGGCTACACCTTC
CASSQAATSYGYTF
>TRBJ2-7|few|NA|TRBV29-1
TGCAGCGTTGTGTCGCAGGGAGGAGAGCAGTACTTC
CSVVSQGGEQYF
>TRBJ2-6|many|NA|TRBV3-1
TGTGCCAGCACTCGAAGGGGGGGCCCCTCTGGGGCCAACGTCCTGACTTTC
CASTRRGGPSGANVLTF
>TRBJ2-7|few|TRBD2|TRBV5-6
TGTGCCAGCACCCGGGGGGAATCCCTCTACGAGCAGTACTTC
CASTRGESLYEQYF
>TRBJ2-1|many|TRBD2|TRBV12-3/TRBV12-4
TGTGCCAGCAGTATCCGTAGCGGGGGCCCTTACAATGAGCAGTTCTTC
CASSIRSGGPYNEQFF
>TRBJ2-7|NA|NA|TRBV27
TGTGCCAGCAGTCAATTTCGGGGGATGGAGCAGTACTTC
CASSQFRGMEQYF
>TRBJ2-7|NA|NA|TRBV7-9
TGTGCCAGCAGCTTCGGGGGGCGGGAAGGCGAGCAGTACTTC
CASSFGGREGEQYF
>TRBJ2-3|few|NA|TRBV4-1
TGCGCCAGCAGCCAAGGGTGGGGGGCCCGCACAGATACGCAGTATTTT
CASSQGWGARTDTQYF
>TRBJ2-3|few|TRBD2|TRBV9
TGTGCCAGCAGCGTAGCCTTACTAGCGGGGGGCCCAATGGATACGCAGTATTTT
CASSVALLAGGPMDTQYF
>TRBJ1-3|NA|NA|TRBV10-3
TGTGCCATCAGCTCCCCGGGACCAGGAAACACCATATATTTT
CAISSPGPGNTIYF
>TRBJ2-3|NA|NA|TRBV6-4
TGTGCCAGCAGCGCGGGGGCCCCTTTGGATACGCAGTATTTT
CASSAGAPLDTQYF
>TRBJ2-2|NA|TRBD2|TRBV20-1
TGCAGTGCTAGAGAACCGGGGGGCACCGGGGAGCTGTTTTTT
CSAREPGGTGELFF
>TRBJ2-3|few|TRBD2|TRBV29-1
TGCAGCGTTCGGCGGGGGGCCACAGATACGCAGTATTTT
CSVRRGATDTQYF